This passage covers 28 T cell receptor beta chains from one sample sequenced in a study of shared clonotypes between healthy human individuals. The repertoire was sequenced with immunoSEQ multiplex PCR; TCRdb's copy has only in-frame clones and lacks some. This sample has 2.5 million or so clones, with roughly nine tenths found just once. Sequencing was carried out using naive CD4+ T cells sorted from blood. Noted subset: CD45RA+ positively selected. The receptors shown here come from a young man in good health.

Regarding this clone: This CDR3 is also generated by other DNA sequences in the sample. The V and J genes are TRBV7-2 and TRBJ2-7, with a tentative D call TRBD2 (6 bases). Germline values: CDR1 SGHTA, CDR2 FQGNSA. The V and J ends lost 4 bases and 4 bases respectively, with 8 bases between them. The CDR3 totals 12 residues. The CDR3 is CASSSGAYEQYF. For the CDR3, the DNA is TGTGCCAGCAGCTCGGGAGCGTACGAGCAGTACTTC.

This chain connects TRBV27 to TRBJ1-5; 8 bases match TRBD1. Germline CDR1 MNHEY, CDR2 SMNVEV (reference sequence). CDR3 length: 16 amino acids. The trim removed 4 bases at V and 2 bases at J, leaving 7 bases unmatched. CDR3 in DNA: TGTGCCAGCAGTTCACTGATGACAGGGGGCAATCAGCCCCAGCATTTT. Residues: CASSSLMTGGNQPQHF.

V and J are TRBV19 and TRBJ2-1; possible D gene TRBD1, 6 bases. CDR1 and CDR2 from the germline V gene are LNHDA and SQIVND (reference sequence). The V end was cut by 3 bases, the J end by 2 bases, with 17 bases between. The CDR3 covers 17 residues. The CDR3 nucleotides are TGTGCCAGTAGTATTTCCATGACAGGACCGACCTACAATGAGCAGTTCTTC. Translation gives CASSISMTGPTYNEQFF.

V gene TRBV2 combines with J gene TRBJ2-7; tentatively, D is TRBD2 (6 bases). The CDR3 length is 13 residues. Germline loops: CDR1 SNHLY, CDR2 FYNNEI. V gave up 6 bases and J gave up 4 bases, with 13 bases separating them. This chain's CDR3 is CASSLEGGYEQYF. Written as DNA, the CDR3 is TGTGCCAGCAGCCTGGAGGGTGGTTACGAGCAGTACTTC.

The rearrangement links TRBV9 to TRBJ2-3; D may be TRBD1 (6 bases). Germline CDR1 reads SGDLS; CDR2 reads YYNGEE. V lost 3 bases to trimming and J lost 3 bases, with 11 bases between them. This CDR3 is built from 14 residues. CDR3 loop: CASSEGGWTDTQYF. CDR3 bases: TGTGCCAGCAGCGAAGGGGGTTGGACAGATACGCAGTATTTT.

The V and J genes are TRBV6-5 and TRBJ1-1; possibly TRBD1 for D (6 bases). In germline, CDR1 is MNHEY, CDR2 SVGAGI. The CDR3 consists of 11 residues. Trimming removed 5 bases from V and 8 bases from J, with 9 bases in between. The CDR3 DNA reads TGTGCCAGCAGTCAGGGGATGGAAGCTTTCTTT. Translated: CASSQGMEAFF.

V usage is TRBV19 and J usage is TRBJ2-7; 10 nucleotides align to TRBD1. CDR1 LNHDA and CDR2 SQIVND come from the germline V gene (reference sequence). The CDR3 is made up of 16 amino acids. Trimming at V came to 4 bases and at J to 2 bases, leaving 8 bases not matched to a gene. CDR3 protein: CASSSARQGATYEQYF. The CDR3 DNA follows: TGTGCCAGTAGTAGCGCTCGACAGGGGGCCACCTACGAGCAGTACTTC.

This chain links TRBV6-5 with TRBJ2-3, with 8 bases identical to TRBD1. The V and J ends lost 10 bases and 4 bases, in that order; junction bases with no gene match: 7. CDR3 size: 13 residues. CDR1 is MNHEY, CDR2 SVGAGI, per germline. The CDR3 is CATRIQGADTQYF. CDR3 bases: TGTGCCACCCGAATACAGGGGGCAGATACGCAGTATTTT.

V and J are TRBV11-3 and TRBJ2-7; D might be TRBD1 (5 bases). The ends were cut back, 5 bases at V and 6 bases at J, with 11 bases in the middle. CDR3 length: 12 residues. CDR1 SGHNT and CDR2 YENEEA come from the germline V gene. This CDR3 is CASSADRSEQYF. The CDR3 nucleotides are TGTGCCAGCAGCGCTGACAGAAGCGAGCAGTACTTC.

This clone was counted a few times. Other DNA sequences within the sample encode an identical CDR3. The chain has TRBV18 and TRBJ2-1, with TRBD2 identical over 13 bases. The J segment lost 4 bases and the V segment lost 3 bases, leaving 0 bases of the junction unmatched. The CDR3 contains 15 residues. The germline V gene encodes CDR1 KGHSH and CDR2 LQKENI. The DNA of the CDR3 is TGTGCCAGCTCACCGGGACTAGCGGGGTACAATGAGCAGTTCTTC. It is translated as CASSPGLAGYNEQFF.

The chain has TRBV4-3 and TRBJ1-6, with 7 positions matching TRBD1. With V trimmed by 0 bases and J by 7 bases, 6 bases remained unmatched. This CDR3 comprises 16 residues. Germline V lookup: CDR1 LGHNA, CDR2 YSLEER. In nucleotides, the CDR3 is TGCGCCAGCAGCCAAGACCTCCAGGGGGGAAATTCACCCCTCCACTTT. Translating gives CASSQDLQGGNSPLHF.

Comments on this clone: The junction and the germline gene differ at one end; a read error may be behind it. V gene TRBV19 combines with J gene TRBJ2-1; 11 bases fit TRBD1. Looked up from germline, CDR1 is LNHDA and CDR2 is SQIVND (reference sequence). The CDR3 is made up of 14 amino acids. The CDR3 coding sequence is TGTGCCAGTCGTATCCCGGGACAGGGGGGTGAGCAGTTCTTC. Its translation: CASRIPGQGGEQFF. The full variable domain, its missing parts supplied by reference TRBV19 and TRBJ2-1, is DGGITQSPKYLFRKEGQNVTLSCEQNLNHDAMYWYRQDPGQGLRLIYYSQIVNDFQKGDIAEGYSVSREKKESFPLTVTSAQKNPTAFYLCASRIPGQGGEQFFGPGTRLTVL.

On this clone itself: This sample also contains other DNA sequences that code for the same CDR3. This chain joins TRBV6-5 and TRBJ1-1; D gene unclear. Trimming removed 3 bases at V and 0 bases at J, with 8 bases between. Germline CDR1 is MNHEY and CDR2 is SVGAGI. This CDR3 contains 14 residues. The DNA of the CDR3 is TGTGCCAGCAGTTATGGGGTTCTGAACACTGAAGCTTTCTTT. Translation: CASSYGVLNTEAFF.

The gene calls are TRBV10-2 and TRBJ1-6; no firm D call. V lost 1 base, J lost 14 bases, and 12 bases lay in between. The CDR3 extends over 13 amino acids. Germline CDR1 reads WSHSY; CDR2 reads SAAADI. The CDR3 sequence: CASSEYGAGSLHF. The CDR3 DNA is TGCGCCAGCAGTGAGTACGGAGCCGGGTCCCTCCACTTT.

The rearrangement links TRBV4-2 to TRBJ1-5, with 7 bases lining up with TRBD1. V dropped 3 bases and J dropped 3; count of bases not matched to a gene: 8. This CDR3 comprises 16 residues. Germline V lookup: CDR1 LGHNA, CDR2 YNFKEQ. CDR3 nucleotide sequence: TGTGCCAGCAGCCAGACCGGGACAGCGATCAATCAGCCCCAGCATTTT. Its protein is CASSQTGTAINQPQHF.

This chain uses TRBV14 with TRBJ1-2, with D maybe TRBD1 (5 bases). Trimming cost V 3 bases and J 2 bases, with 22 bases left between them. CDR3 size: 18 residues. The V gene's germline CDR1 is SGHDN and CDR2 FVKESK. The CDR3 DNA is TGTGCCAGCAGCCATATCGACGTCTTCCGGGGCTCCAACTATGGCTACACCTTC. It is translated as CASSHIDVFRGSNYGYTF.

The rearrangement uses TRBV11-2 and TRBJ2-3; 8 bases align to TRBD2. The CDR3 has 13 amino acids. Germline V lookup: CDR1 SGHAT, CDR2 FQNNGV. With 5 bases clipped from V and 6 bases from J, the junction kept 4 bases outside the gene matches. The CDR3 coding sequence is TGTGCCAGCAGCAATCGACTAGCGGATACGCAGTATTTT. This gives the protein CASSNRLADTQYF.

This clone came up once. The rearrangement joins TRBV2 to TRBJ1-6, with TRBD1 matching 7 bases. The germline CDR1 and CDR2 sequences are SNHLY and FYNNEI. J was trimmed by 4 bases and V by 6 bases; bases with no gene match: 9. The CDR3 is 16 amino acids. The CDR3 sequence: CASRETGAGYNSPLHF. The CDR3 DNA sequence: TGTGCCAGCAGGGAAACAGGGGCAGGGTATAATTCACCCCTCCACTTT.

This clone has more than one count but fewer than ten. CDR3 nucleotides: TGTGCCAGCAGTCAACAGGGGATTCATTCACCCCTCCACTTT. Its translation is CASSQQGIHSPLHF. The chain uses TRBV6-5 and TRBJ1-6, with 7 positions matching TRBD1. The CDR3 spans 14 residues. The V and J ends lost 5 bases and 8 bases, in that order; junction bases with no gene match: 6. Germline V gene lookup returns CDR1 MNHEY and CDR2 SVGAGI.

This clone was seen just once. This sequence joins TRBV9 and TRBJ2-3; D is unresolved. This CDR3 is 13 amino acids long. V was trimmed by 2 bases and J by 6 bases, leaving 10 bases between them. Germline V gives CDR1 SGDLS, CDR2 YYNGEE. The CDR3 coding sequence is TGTGCCAGCAGCGTTTCCCGGTGGGATACGCAGTATTTT. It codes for CASSVSRWDTQYF.

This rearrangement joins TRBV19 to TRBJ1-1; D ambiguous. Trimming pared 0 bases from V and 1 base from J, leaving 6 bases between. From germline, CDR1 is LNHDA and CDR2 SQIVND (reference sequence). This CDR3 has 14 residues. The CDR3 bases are TGTGCCAGTAGTATAGATAACAAGAACACTGAAGCTTTCTTT. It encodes CASSIDNKNTEAFF.

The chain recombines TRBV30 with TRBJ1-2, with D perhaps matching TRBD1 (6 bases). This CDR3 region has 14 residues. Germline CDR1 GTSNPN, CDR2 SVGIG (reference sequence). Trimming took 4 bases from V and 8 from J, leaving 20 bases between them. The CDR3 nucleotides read TGTGCCTGGATTCGAGGCGCAGCAGGGGAAGGCTACACCTTC. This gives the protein CAWIRGAAGEGYTF.

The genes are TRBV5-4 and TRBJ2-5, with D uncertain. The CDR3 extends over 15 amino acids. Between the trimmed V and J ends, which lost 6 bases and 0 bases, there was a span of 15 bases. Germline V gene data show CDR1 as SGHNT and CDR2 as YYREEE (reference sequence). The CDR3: CASTHLGAYQETQYF. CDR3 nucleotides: TGTGCCAGCACCCATCTAGGCGCCTACCAAGAGACCCAGTACTTC.

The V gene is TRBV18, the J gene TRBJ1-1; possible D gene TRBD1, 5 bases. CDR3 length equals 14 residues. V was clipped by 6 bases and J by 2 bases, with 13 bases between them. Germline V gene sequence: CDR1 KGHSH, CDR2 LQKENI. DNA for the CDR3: TGTGCCAGCTCCACCAGTAGGGGCAACACTGAAGCTTTCTTT. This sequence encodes CASSTSRGNTEAFF.

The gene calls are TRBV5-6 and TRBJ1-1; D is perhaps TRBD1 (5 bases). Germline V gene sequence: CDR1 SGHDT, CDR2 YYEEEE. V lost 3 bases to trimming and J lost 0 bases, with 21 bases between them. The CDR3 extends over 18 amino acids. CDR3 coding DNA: TGTGCCAGCAGCTGGGGCGGGACCCACGCCTTAATGAACACTGAAGCTTTCTTT. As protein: CASSWGGTHALMNTEAFF.

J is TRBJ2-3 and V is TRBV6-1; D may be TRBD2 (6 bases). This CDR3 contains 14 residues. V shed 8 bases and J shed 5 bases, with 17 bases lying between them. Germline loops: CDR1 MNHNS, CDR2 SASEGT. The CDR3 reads CASYGQRVGDTQYF. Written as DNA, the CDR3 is TGTGCCAGCTATGGTCAGCGGGTGGGAGATACGCAGTATTTT.

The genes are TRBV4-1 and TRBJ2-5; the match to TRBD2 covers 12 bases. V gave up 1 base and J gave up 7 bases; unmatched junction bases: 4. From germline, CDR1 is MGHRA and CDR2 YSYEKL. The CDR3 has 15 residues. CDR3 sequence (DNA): TGCGCCAGCAGCCAAGGACTAGCGGGGGCTGGGACCCAGTACTTC. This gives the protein CASSQGLAGAGTQYF.

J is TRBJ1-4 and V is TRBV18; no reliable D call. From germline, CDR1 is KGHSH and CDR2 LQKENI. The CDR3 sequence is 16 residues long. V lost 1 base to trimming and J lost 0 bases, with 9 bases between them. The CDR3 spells CASSPRSGATNEKLFF. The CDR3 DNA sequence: TGTGCCAGCTCACCACGAAGTGGGGCAACTAATGAAAAACTGTTTTTT.